This T cell receptor beta chain came from a study of shared clonotypes between healthy human individuals. This CDR3 comprises 16 residues. Germline V gene lookup returns CDR1 MDHEN and CDR2 SYDVKM. The V end was cut by 2 bases, the J end by 10 bases, with 23 bases between. This table comes from immunoSEQ multiplex PCR, and its TCRdb copy is limited to in-frame clones, with some not included. The data show approximately 940,000 clones, 76% seen once. Sequencing used memory CD4+ T cells sorted from blood. Subset defined: CD45RA-negative fraction. The chain recombines TRBV28 with TRBJ1-2; D perhaps matches TRBD1 (6 bases). This receptor was identified in a man aged 18 to 29 in good health. The CDR3 protein is CASSLPGTGGPSDYTF. As DNA, the CDR3 is TGTGCCAGCAGTTTACCAGGGACGGGGGGCCCGTCTGACTACACCTTC.